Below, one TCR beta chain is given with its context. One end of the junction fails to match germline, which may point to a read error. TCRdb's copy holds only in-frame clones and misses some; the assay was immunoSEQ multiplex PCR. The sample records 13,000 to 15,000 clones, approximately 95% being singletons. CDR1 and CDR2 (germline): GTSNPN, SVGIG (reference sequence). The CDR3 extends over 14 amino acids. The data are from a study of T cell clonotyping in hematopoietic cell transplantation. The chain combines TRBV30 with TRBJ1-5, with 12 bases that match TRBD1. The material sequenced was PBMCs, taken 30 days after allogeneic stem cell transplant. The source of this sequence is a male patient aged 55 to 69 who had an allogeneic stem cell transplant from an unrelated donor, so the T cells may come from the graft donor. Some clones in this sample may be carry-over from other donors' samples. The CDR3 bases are TGTGCCTGGAGCGGGACAGGGGGCAAACAGCCCCAGCATTTT. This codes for CAWSGTGGKQPQHF.